This is a list of T cell receptor beta chains from one sample in a study of low-dose radiotherapy and immunotherapy resistance in tumors. MiXCR, run by TCRdb on the reads, gives a single entry per CDR3 protein. The sample has about 100,000 distinct CDR3 sequences, more than 20% seen once; the top ten hold roughly 4%. The input for sequencing was PBMCs, taken after low-dose radiotherapy plus immunotherapy. These receptors all stem from a male donor with prostate cancer. Both conserved end residues are part of each CDR3. The order of the fields is J gene, V gene, clone size, CDR3 protein. The size of a clone is reported for some rows only, either as once, few or many, or as a class for expanded clones.

TRBJ2-2 | TRBV30 | many | CACAGGLNTGELFF
TRBJ2-5 | TRBV29-1 | many | CSVSWTGQETQYF
TRBJ2-3 | TRBV7-2 | - | CASSYRPRQDTQYF
TRBJ2-5 | TRBV20-1 | many | CSAILGLGQETQYF
TRBJ2-2 | TRBV4-1 | - | CASSQDGLTGHPAGELFF
TRBJ2-3 | TRBV5-1 | many | CASSLGSTGGDTQYF
TRBJ1-2 | TRBV20-1 | many | CSARASTNREAYGYTF
TRBJ2-1 | TRBV6-1 | many | CASSDPGNNEQFF
TRBJ2-1 | TRBV14 | few | CASSQDSYWGVYNEQFF
TRBJ1-6 | TRBV25-1 | many | CASSAGGGNSPLHF
TRBJ2-1 | TRBV4-1 | many | CASSLGRASGGSRNEQFF
TRBJ2-7 | TRBV29-1 | many | CSALSGEQYF
TRBJ1-5 | TRBV20-1 | - | CSATTGFRSDQPQHF
TRBJ1-2 | TRBV12-3/TRBV12-4 | many | CATRFSAFDYGYTF
TRBJ2-2 | TRBV6-1 | - | CASTPNTGELFFFFF
TRBJ2-2 | TRBV2 | many | CASRTGGFTGELFF
TRBJ2-1 | TRBV20-1 | many | CSATGTINEQFF
TRBJ2-3 | TRBV6-6 | many | CASSLGIIVDTQYF
TRBJ2-2 | TRBV7-2 | many | CASSFAEAGELFF
TRBJ2-1 | TRBV6-1 | many | CASSVLRGGIQPEQFF
TRBJ2-1 | TRBV7-2 | many | CASSLWGDEQFF
TRBJ1-1 | TRBV2 | many | CASTRSYTNTEAFF
TRBJ2-2 | TRBV7-3 | many | CASSPNPSGELFF
TRBJ1-1 | TRBV5-1 | many | CASSRTGLDTEAFF
TRBJ1-4 | TRBV5-6 | many | CASSRDVNEKLFF
TRBJ2-5 | TRBV11-2 | - | CASSRTGPGETQYF
TRBJ1-4 | TRBV4-1 | - | CASSQVAGTNEKLFF
TRBJ1-5 | TRBV10-2 | many | CASQDRNQPQHF
TRBJ1-2 | TRBV11-2 | many | CASSEGNYGYTF
TRBJ2-1 | TRBV5-1 | many | CASSLGMPPNEQFF
TRBJ2-2 | TRBV5-1 | many | CASSPDSGVAGELFF
TRBJ2-3 | TRBV7-2 | many | CASSLDKSTDTQYF
TRBJ1-5 | TRBV5-1 | many | CASSWDHDQPQHF
TRBJ1-5 | TRBV2 | many | CASSVAGNQPQHF
TRBJ2-1 | TRBV10-3 | many | CAISESRDYNEQFF
TRBJ2-2 | TRBV6-8 | many | CASSSTSDSGELFF
TRBJ2-1 | TRBV7-9 | many | CASSLPDQEQFF
TRBJ1-5 | TRBV2 | many | CASNGAGGGYQPQHF
TRBJ2-2 | TRBV9 | - | CASSRKDDTGELFF
TRBJ1-1 | TRBV7-6 | many | CASSSSDRNTEAFF
TRBJ1-2 | TRBV7-9 | many | CASSSLAGTGTNYGYTF
TRBJ1-1 | TRBV18 | - | CASSPGTGWVTEAFF
TRBJ2-7 | TRBV5-4 | - | CASSSTGAEQYF
TRBJ2-7 | TRBV7-9 | - | CASSGRSGGRYEQYF
TRBJ2-3 | TRBV7-2 | many | CASSLEVGAGDTDTQYF
TRBJ2-5 | TRBV11-3 | many | CASSPGRGVETQYF
TRBJ2-1 | TRBV7-8 | many | CASSRKAGENNEQFF
TRBJ2-2 | TRBV7-2 | - | CASSSNLAPGELFF
TRBJ2-3 | TRBV20-1 | many | CSASDPTSGLLDTQYF
TRBJ2-1 | TRBV12-3/TRBV12-4 | many | CASSPGAEFYNEQFF